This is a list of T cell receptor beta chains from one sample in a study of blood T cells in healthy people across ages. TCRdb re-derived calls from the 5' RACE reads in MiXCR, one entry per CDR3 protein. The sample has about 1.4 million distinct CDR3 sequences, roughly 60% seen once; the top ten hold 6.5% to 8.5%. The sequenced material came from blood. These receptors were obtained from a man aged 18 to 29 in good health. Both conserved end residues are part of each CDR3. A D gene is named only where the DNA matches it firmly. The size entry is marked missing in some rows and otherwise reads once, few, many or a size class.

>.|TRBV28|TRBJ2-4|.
TGTGCCAGCAGTTTTGCGAGACTTCAGTACTTC
CASSFARLQYF
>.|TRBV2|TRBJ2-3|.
TGTGCCAACGACAAGCTTAACACAGATACGCAGTATTTT
CANDKLNTDTQYF
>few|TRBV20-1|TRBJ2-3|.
TGCAGTGCTAGACCGGAGTATAGCACAGATACGCAGTATTTT
CSARPEYSTDTQYF
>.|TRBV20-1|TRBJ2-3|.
TGCAGTGCTCCGGGTGTGCGTTGGGATACGCAGTATTTT
CSAPGVRWDTQYF
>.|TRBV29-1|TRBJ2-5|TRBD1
TGCAGCGTTGAAGATCTTGGGACAGAGTCAAAAGAGACCCAGTACTTC
CSVEDLGTESKETQYF
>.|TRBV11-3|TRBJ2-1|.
TGTGCCAGCAGCTCGCTAGGGGGGGCGGGGTCCAATGAGCAGTTCTTC
CASSSLGGAGSNEQFF
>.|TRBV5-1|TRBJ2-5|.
TGCGCCAGCAGCTTCCGGGCAGGGGGAGGCGAGACCCAGTACTTC
CASSFRAGGGETQYF
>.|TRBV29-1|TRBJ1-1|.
TGCAGCGTGGCAATGCCAGAGGGCCCAAGGGAAGCTTTCTTT
CSVAMPEGPREAFF
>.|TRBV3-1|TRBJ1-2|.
TGTGCCAGCAGCCAACAAGCGACAGCTAACTATGGCTACACCTTC
CASSQQATANYGYTF
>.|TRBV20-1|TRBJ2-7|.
TGCAGTGCTCCAGGGCAGGGTCTCGGCCCGTCGTACTTC
CSAPGQGLGPSYF
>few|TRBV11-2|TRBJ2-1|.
TGTGCCAGCAGCCCCCCAGCGGGGGACAGCCACTACAATGAGCAGTTCTTC
CASSPPAGDSHYNEQFF
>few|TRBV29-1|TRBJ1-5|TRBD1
TGCAGCGTGGGTGCAGGGGGCACTCAGCCCCAGCATTTT
CSVGAGGTQPQHF
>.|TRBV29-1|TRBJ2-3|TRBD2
TGCAGCGTTGCACTTGCGGGAGAGGTTGCAGATACGCAGTATTTT
CSVALAGEVADTQYF
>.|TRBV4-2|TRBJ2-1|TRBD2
TGTGCCAGCAGCCAGGGGACTAGCGGGATTGAAAGTGAGCAGTTCTTC
CASSQGTSGIESEQFF
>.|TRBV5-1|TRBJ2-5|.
TGCGCCAGCAGCGCCGGGGACGGCCCCAAGACCCAGTACTTC
CASSAGDGPKTQYF
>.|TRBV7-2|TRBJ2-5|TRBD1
TGTGCCAGCAGCTTAGACAGGGGGCGTAGGGAGACCCAGTACTTC
CASSLDRGRRETQYF
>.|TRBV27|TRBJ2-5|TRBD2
TGTGCTAGCAGCAAATCCAAATCGGGACTAGTCTACGGGCAGTACTTC
CASSKSKSGLVYGQYF
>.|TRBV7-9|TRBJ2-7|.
TGTGCCAGCAGCTTCGGGCCTAGCAGCGAGCAGTACTTC
CASSFGPSSEQYF
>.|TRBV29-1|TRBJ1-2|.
TGCAGCGTTGTCGTGGCAGAGAGCTACACCTTC
CSVVVAESYTF
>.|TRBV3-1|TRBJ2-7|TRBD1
TGTGCCAGCAGACCACGGACAGGAGTCAGCGAGCAGTACTTC
CASRPRTGVSEQYF
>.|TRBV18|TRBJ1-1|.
TGTGCCAGCTCACCAAACCCTGGGACGATGAACACTGAAGCTTTCTTT
CASSPNPGTMNTEAFF
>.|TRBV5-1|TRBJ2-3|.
TGCGCCAGCAGTCGGGGGGACAGAATCACAGATACGCAGTATTTT
CASSRGDRITDTQYF
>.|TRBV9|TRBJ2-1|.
TGTGCCAGCACAAGGGCGGGGAACTCCTACAATGAGCAGTTCTTC
CASTRAGNSYNEQFF